These 28 T cell receptor beta chains were sequenced from one sample in a study of T cell clonality in common variable immunodeficiency. Assay used: immunoSEQ multiplex PCR; TCRdb lists only in-frame clones, some missing. The sample contains about 34,000 clones, none of them singletons. Sequenced material: peripheral blood mononuclear cells. All receptors derive from a person aged 18 to 75 in good health.

This clone appeared many times. The sequence runs out 3 residues before the end of the CDR3; the remainder is reconstructed from the germline J gene. The V and J genes are TRBV18 and TRBJ1-2; a weak D match, TRBD1 (5 bases). Germline V gene lookup returns CDR1 KGHSH and CDR2 LQKENI. The ends were cut back, 3 bases at V and 5 bases at J, with 16 bases in the middle. CDR3 length: 15 amino acids. This CDR3 is CASSPTGTDSYGYTF. The sequenced CDR3 bases are TGTGCCAGCTCACCGACCGGGACTGACAGTTATGGC.

This clone was found many times. The CDR3 end falls 3 residues outside the read, so it is completed with the germline J gene. The J gene is TRBJ2-1, the V gene TRBV5-1; no clear D. CDR3 length: 16 residues. The germline V gene encodes CDR1 SGHRS and CDR2 YFSETQ. V was shortened by 3 bases and J by 0 bases, with 13 bases between the two germline ends. CDR3 sequence: CASSSLASLSYNEQFF. CDR3 bases read: TGCGCCAGCAGCTCTCTGGCTAGTCTCTCCTACAATGAG.

This clone was seen ten or more times. The CDR3 end lies 3 residues beyond the end of the read and is filled in from the germline J gene. The V and J genes are TRBV20-1 and TRBJ2-2; D may be TRBD1 (6 bases). Trimming removed 5 bases at V and 1 base at J, with 8 bases between. Per germline, CDR1 DFQATT and CDR2 SNEGSKA (reference sequence). This CDR3 is 13 amino acids long. CDR3 bases read: TGCAGTGCTCCGGACAGGAACACCGGGGAG. It specifies CSAPDRNTGE. Given in full, the CDR3 is CSAPDRNTGELFF.

This clone was counted ten times or more. The CDR3 goes on 3 residues after the read ends, and that part is filled in from the germline J gene. The V call is TRBV20-1, the J call TRBJ2-5; the match to TRBD2 covers 10 bases. Germline CDR1 and CDR2: DFQATT and SNEGSKA (reference sequence). This CDR3 has 16 amino acids. V lost 0 bases and J lost 2; bases outside the gene matches: 6. The covered CDR3 bases are TGCAGTGCTAGAGATATAAGCGGGAGGGGTCAAGAGACC. It encodes CSARDISGRGQET. The whole CDR3 reads CSARDISGRGQETQYF.

At least ten counts were recorded for this clone. Read data end 3 residues before the CDR3 end; the end is taken from the germline J gene. The rearrangement joins TRBV5-1 to TRBJ1-4; the D gene is possibly TRBD1 (6 bases). V lost 4 bases and J lost 4, with 32 bases in between. CDR1 and CDR2 from the germline V gene are SGHRS and YFSETQ. This CDR3 has 21 amino acids. The CDR3: CASSLRGKGIDLLGYNEKLFF. The covered CDR3 bases are TGCGCCAGCAGCCTCAGGGGAAAGGGAATTGATCTACTGGGGTATAATGAAAAA.

Remarks on this clone: The read falls 3 residues short of the CDR3 end, and the missing part is taken from the germline J gene. V usage is TRBV11-1 and J usage is TRBJ2-7; D possibly corresponds to TRBD2 (5 bases). Germline V gives CDR1 SGHAT, CDR2 FQDESV (reference sequence). The CDR3 is 14 residues long. Trimming pared 0 bases from V and 5 bases from J, leaving 11 bases between. The covered CDR3 bases are TGTGCCAGCAGCTTAGCAGCGGCGAGACACGAG. Translated: CASSLAAARHE. The entire CDR3 protein reads CASSLAAARHEQYF.

This clone was observed many times. The read terminates 3 residues ahead of where the CDR3 ends, so the germline J gene completes it. The V gene is TRBV20-1, the J gene TRBJ2-1; 7 positions agree with TRBD2. The CDR3 consists of 14 residues. Trimming removed 2 bases from V and 2 bases from J; junction bases left unmatched: 3. Germline loops: CDR1 DFQATT, CDR2 SNEGSKA (reference sequence). CDR3 DNA (partial): TGCAGTGCTAGACCCGGGACTACCTACAATGAG. Translating gives CSARPGTTYNE. The complete CDR3 protein is CSARPGTTYNEQFF.

This clone was counted many times. The CDR3 goes on 3 residues after the read ends, and that part is filled in from the germline J gene. The rearrangement joins TRBV20-1 to TRBJ2-2; 7 bases align to TRBD2. This CDR3 region has 16 residues. Losses at the gene ends were 0 bases for V and 5 bases for J; bases not matched to a gene: 9. In germline, CDR1 is DFQATT, CDR2 SNEGSKA (reference sequence). The CDR3 protein is CSARDPSGIATGELFF. The part of the CDR3 DNA that was read is TGCAGTGCTAGAGATCCAAGCGGGATCGCGACCGGGGAG.

Many counts were recorded for this clone. The CDR3 is cut off 3 residues early in the read; its end comes from the germline J gene. The V gene is TRBV14, the J gene TRBJ2-5, with 9 bases that match TRBD2. The germline V gene has CDR1 SGHDN and CDR2 FVKESK. J was trimmed by 2 bases and V by 0 bases; bases with no gene match: 13. The CDR3 contains 19 residues. This chain's CDR3 is CASSQEWVSGRSGQETQYF. Partial CDR3 DNA: TGTGCCAGCAGCCAAGAATGGGTTAGCGGGAGATCGGGGCAAGAGACC.

Ten or more counts support this clone. The read finishes 3 residues shy of the CDR3 end, and the germline J gene is used to complete it. The chain has TRBV2 and TRBJ2-5; 7 nucleotides agree with TRBD1. CDR3 length: 15 residues. With V trimmed by 6 bases and J by 0 bases, 7 bases remained unmatched. Germline CDR1 is SNHLY and CDR2 is FYNNEI. CDR3 sequence reads: CASSQTGRDQETQYF. The sequenced part of the CDR3 DNA is TGTGCCAGCAGCCAGACAGGGCGGGACCAAGAGACC.

This clone came up many times. The observed sequence ends 3 residues before the CDR3 terminus, with the missing tail filled in from the germline J gene. The genes are TRBV20-1 and TRBJ1-1; D is ambiguous. The CDR3 covers 15 residues. Germline CDR1 and CDR2: DFQATT and SNEGSKA (reference sequence). V lost 1 base, J lost 4 bases, and 16 bases lay in between. The CDR3: CSARADYLGGTEAFF. Partial CDR3 DNA: TGCAGTGCTAGAGCCGACTACCTAGGCGGCACTGAA.

This clone turned up a few times. The CDR3 end is not reached by the read, which stops 3 residues before it; the germline J gene fills it in. The sample contains more than one DNA sequence encoding this CDR3. This chain connects TRBV25-1 to TRBJ2-7, with 8 bases aligning to TRBD1. Per germline, CDR1 MGHDK and CDR2 SYGVNS. The junction had 4 bases not matched to a gene; V was cut back by 3 bases and J by 3 bases. This CDR3 contains 14 residues. CDR3 in amino acids: CASSESTGVYEQYF. The covered CDR3 bases are TGTGCCAGCAGTGAGTCGACAGGGGTCTACGAG.

There are many counts of this clone. The read is 3 residues too short to cover the CDR3 end, so that end is filled in from the germline J gene. This rearrangement joins TRBV18 to TRBJ2-2; 9 nucleotides agree with TRBD2. Germline trimming cut 1 base from V and 1 base from J; bases unmatched to any gene: 7. Germline lookup yields CDR1 KGHSH and CDR2 LQKENI. This CDR3 spans 18 amino acids. The CDR3 DNA, read in part, is TGTGCCAGCTCACCACTTCCTAGCGGGGAAATGAACACCGGGGAG. Its translation: CASSPLPSGEMNTGE. The CDR3, in full, reads CASSPLPSGEMNTGELFF.

This clone was seen a few times. The observed sequence ends 3 residues before the CDR3 terminus, with the missing tail filled in from the germline J gene. This chain links TRBV20-1 with TRBJ2-5, with a possible D match to TRBD2 (5 bases). CDR3 length: 15 residues. The V gene lost 0 bases and the J gene lost 1 base, with 12 bases spanning the gap. From germline, CDR1 is DFQATT and CDR2 SNEGSKA (reference sequence). The covered CDR3 bases are TGCAGTGCTAGAGATCCAAAACGGGGCCAAGAGACC. Residues: CSARDPKRGQET. The CDR3 in its entirety is CSARDPKRGQETQYF.

This clone was picked up many times. The CDR3 extends 3 residues past the end of the read, so its final part is completed from the germline J gene. V and J are TRBV12-3 or TRBV12-4 and TRBJ2-7; D unresolved. The CDR3 consists of 12 residues. Trimming removed 6 bases from V and 6 bases from J, with 12 bases in between. The CDR3 protein is CASSSYPREQYF. CDR3 DNA (partial): TGTGCCAGCAGCTCCTACCCGCGCGAG.

This clone was recorded many times. Sequencing ends 3 residues short of the CDR3 end; the germline J gene provides the rest. V is TRBV4-1 and J is TRBJ2-7; TRBD1 matches 10 bases. The junction had 10 bases not matched to a gene; V was cut back by 4 bases and J by 4 bases. The CDR3 consists of 16 residues. CDR1 MGHRA and CDR2 YSYEKL come from the germline V gene. Partial CDR3 DNA: TGCGCCAGCAGCCGAGCGACAGGGGGCCAATCATACGAG. Protein: CASSRATGGQSYE. In full, the CDR3 is CASSRATGGQSYEQYF.

This clone occurred many times. The missing CDR3 end, 3 residues past where the read stops, is filled in from the germline J gene. Other nucleotide sequences in the sample specify the same CDR3. The J gene is TRBJ1-4, the V gene TRBV7-8; 7 bases match TRBD1. Germline CDR1 reads SGHVS; CDR2 reads FQNEAQ. The CDR3 contains 14 residues. V was pared by 5 bases and J by 4 bases, with 4 bases of the junction left unmatched. This chain's CDR3 is CASSLGTVNEKLFF. The CDR3 DNA, read in part, is TGTGCCAGCAGCCTCGGGACAGTTAATGAAAAA.

This clone was seen many times. Read coverage stops 3 residues before the CDR3 terminus; the germline J gene supplies the remainder. This chain links TRBV20-1 with TRBJ1-5; the D gene is possibly TRBD1 (5 bases). The germline gives CDR1 DFQATT, CDR2 SNEGSKA (reference sequence). The CDR3 has 13 residues. Trimming stripped 7 bases from V and 5 bases from J, with 15 bases between. The part of the CDR3 DNA that was read is TGCAGTGTCCCTCGACAGTCCTATCAGCCC. The encoded protein is CSVPRQSYQP. The entire CDR3 protein reads CSVPRQSYQPQHF.

At least ten counts were recorded for this clone. CDR3: CASTPQGLDGYTF. CDR3 DNA (partial): TGTGCCAGCACCCCGCAGGGGTTGGATGGC. The V and J genes are TRBV5-6 and TRBJ1-2; D might be TRBD1 (6 bases). The read ends 3 residues early relative to the CDR3; the germline J gene fills the gap. Germline-derived CDR1 and CDR2 are SGHDT and YYEEEE. This CDR3 has 13 residues. Trimming stripped 6 bases from V and 6 bases from J, with 15 bases between.

Ten or more counts support this clone. Coverage ceases 3 residues before the CDR3 finishes, and the germline J gene fills in the end. The chain has TRBV28 and TRBJ2-4; unclear D gene. Germline CDR1 and CDR2: MDHEN and SYDVKM. CDR3 length: 19 residues. V was shortened by 1 base and J by 1 base, with 20 bases between the two germline ends. CDR3 DNA (partial): TGTGCCAGCAGTTTATCCCACAGTACCCAGAGGCTCGCCAAAAACATT. This translates into CASSLSHSTQRLAKNI. In full, the CDR3 is CASSLSHSTQRLAKNIQYF.

This clone was detected many times. The CDR3 end is not reached by the read, which stops 3 residues before it; the germline J gene fills it in. The chain is built from TRBV5-5 and TRBJ2-6; D call uncertain. The CDR3 is made up of 15 amino acids. Trimming pared 0 bases from V and 0 bases from J, leaving 4 bases between. Looked up from germline, CDR1 is SGHKS and CDR2 is YYEKEE (reference sequence). CDR3 loop: CASSLASSGANVLTF. The DNA read from the CDR3 is TGTGCCAGCAGCTTGGCCAGCTCTGGGGCCAACGTC.

This clone has a count of ten or more. The read stops 3 residues short of the end of the CDR3; the missing end is completed from the germline J gene. J is TRBJ2-1 and V is TRBV2; TRBD1 matches 9 bases. The CDR3 consists of 13 residues. Germline V gives CDR1 SNHLY, CDR2 FYNNEI. The trim removed 3 bases at V and 9 bases at J, leaving 3 bases unmatched. CDR3 DNA (partial): TGTGCCAGCAGTGAGGGACAGGGCGGTGAG. Its protein is CASSEGQGGE. The whole CDR3 sequence reads CASSEGQGGEQFF.

This clone was seen ten or more times. Read data end 3 residues before the CDR3 end; the end is taken from the germline J gene. The V call is TRBV2, the J call TRBJ2-5, with no clear D. Trimming removed 6 bases at V and 2 bases at J, with 13 bases between. The germline V gene encodes CDR1 SNHLY and CDR2 FYNNEI. The CDR3 has 14 amino acids. The CDR3 sequence is CASSRPVQQETQYF. The part of the CDR3 DNA that was read is TGTGCCAGCAGCCGCCCAGTCCAGCAAGAGACC.

This clone was picked up many times. The read stops 3 residues short of the end of the CDR3; the missing end is completed from the germline J gene. This chain uses TRBV5-5 with TRBJ2-5, with 10 bases fitting TRBD2. The CDR3 consists of 14 residues. In germline, CDR1 is SGHKS, CDR2 YYEKEE (reference sequence). Trimming removed 4 bases from V and 5 bases from J; junction bases left unmatched: 5. CDR3 residues: CASSRGTSAETQYF. CDR3 DNA (partial): TGTGCCAGCAGCCGAGGGACTAGCGCGGAGACC. The variable domain in full, with the rest retrieved from reference TRBV5-5 and TRBJ2-5, is DAGVTQSPTHLIKTRGQQVTLRCSPISGHKSVSWYQQVLGQGPQFIFQYYEKEERGRGNFPDRFSARQFPNYSSELNVNALLLGDSALYLCASSRGTSAETQYFGPGTRLLVL.

The table lists this clone with many counts. Read data end 3 residues before the CDR3 end; the end is taken from the germline J gene. The gene calls are TRBV12-3 or TRBV12-4 and TRBJ2-1; TRBD1 agrees at 8 bases. The J segment lost 4 bases and the V segment lost 5 bases, leaving 4 bases of the junction unmatched. The CDR3 totals 14 residues. CDR3 region: CASSARGPYNEQFF. CDR3 bases read: TGTGCCAGCAGTGCCAGGGGGCCTTACAATGAG.

This clone was detected many times. From the germline J gene comes the end of the CDR3, since the read stops 3 residues before it. This sequence joins TRBV4-1 and TRBJ1-5; 8 bases are a match to TRBD1. The length of the CDR3 is 16 residues. Germline V CDR1 and CDR2: MGHRA, YSYEKL. Germline trimming cut 3 bases from V and 5 bases from J; bases unmatched to any gene: 9. The CDR3 loop is CASSQDQGATHQPQHF. The part of the CDR3 DNA that was read is TGCGCCAGCAGCCAGGACCAGGGGGCGACCCATCAGCCC.

In this sample, this clone turned up many times. The CDR3 end is not reached by the read, which stops 3 residues before it; the germline J gene fills it in. The V gene is TRBV7-2, the J gene TRBJ2-1, with D hard to call. CDR1 is SGHTA, CDR2 FQGNSA, per germline. The CDR3 length is 13 residues. With 1 base removed from V and 8 bases from J, the gap between germline ends came to 9 bases. Incomplete CDR3 DNA: TGTGCCAGCAGCTTAGTTTCTCCTTATGAG. Its protein product is CASSLVSPYE. The full CDR3 sequence reads CASSLVSPYEQFF.

This clone showed up many times. No DNA is shown, since the ends of the CDR3 on it are uncertain; the CDR3 is the one TCRdb lists. This chain uses TRBV12-3 or TRBV12-4 with TRBJ1-2; TRBD1 is the table's D call, not checked against the DNA. Termini included, the CDR3 measures 14 amino acids. The CDR3: CASSSSTGDYGYTF.